The 3 T cell receptor beta chains given below trace back to one sample, sequenced in a study of monozygotic twins with inflammatory bowel disease. No DNA is given; TCRdb re-called the 5' RACE reads and lists each CDR3 protein once. This sample contains some 190,000 distinct CDR3 sequences. Sequenced: blood. These receptors originate from a human donor with ulcerative colitis or Crohn's disease, or a healthy co-twin of an affected twin (not recorded which).

The rearrangement joins TRBV11-2 to TRBJ2-5; the D call from TCRdb, TRBD1, cannot be confirmed without DNA. The CDR3 totals 17 residues. From germline, CDR1 is SGHAT and CDR2 FQNNGV. The CDR3 loop reads CASTLRGRDRAQETQYF.

The chain is built from TRBV5-1 and TRBJ2-1. CDR3 size: 14 residues. Per the germline V gene, CDR1 is SGHRS and CDR2 is YFSETQ. CDR3 protein: CASSSGLFGNEQFF.

V is TRBV5-1 and J is TRBJ2-3; without DNA, the TCRdb call of TRBD2 cannot be checked. CDR1 and CDR2 from the germline V gene are SGHRS and YFSETQ. This CDR3 has 12 amino acids. CDR3 residues: CASSLERERQYF.